One TCR beta chain is described in this entry. Its antigen is still unknown. These data originate in a study of spatial heterogeneity in lung cancer. About the study: Where they were available, follow-up PBMC samples were sequenced, at a median of about 25 months after resection. Detection consistently yielded more beta chains than alpha chains. Study-level results: Ubiquitous expanded tumor TCRs showed up in blood more at resection than follow-up.

This CDR3 has 15 amino acids. V lost 6 bases and J lost 0; bases outside the gene matches: 6. Specified time point: blood at routine non-recurrence follow-up after resection. Sequencing covered unsorted whole RNA taken from tumor, nontumor lung or frozen PBMC. TCRdb reprocessed the 5' RACE reads via MiXCR and lists one record per CDR3 protein. The data hold approximately 93,000 distinct CDR3 sequences, with around 19% observed a single time. The source material was PBMCs, sampled at follow-up. This chain joins TRBV12-3 or TRBV12-4 and TRBJ1-1; 8 bases agree with TRBD1. This receptor was obtained from a male donor with early-stage non-small cell lung cancer. Written as DNA, the CDR3 is TGTGCCAGCAGACCCTCGGACAGGGTGAACACTGAAGCTTTCTTT. Amino acids: CASRPSDRVNTEAFF.